A single sample gave rise to the 10 T cell receptor beta chains below, sequenced in a study of blood T cell repertoires in COVID-19. The data were produced by immunoSEQ multiplex PCR, yet TCRdb's version contains in-frame clones alone and is incomplete. The table shows about 290,000 clones, with roughly nine tenths occurring only once. The material sequenced was peripheral blood. The receptors were gathered from a woman between 25 and 40 years old with COVID-19, enrolled during active disease.

DNA of the CDR3: TGTGCCAGCAGCTTTGGTTCAGGGAACACTGAAGCTTTCTTT. The encoded protein is CASSFGSGNTEAFF. The chain links TRBV7-9 to TRBJ1-1; D is uncertain. The CDR3 contains 14 residues. Germline V CDR1 and CDR2: SEHNR, FQNEAQ (reference sequence). V was cut by 3 bases and J by 1 base, with 9 bases left in between. The full variable domain, completed using reference TRBV7-9 and TRBJ1-1, is DTGVSQNPRHKITKRGQNVTFRCDPISEHNRLYWYRQTLGQGPEFLTYFQNEAQLEKSRLLSDRFSAERPKGSFSTLEIQRTEQGDSAMYLCASSFGSGNTEAFFGQGTRLTVV.

Only one count was recorded for this clone. This sequence joins TRBV11-2 and TRBJ1-2; no firm D call. Deletions cut 5 bases from V and 5 bases from J, with 15 bases between. Germline V gene data show CDR1 as SGHAT and CDR2 as FQNNGV. CDR3 length: 14 residues. As DNA, the CDR3 is TGTGCCAGCAGCCCCGCTCGGTCCTTATATGGCTACACCTTC. Its translation: CASSPARSLYGYTF.

The chain's CDR3 is CASSLNRDYGYTF. In DNA, the CDR3 is TGTGCCAGCAGCTTAAACAGGGACTATGGCTACACCTTC. The chain employs TRBV7-8 and TRBJ1-2; D is possibly TRBD1 (6 bases). Germline values: CDR1 SGHVS, CDR2 FQNEAQ. The CDR3 is 13 residues long. The V end lost 2 bases, the J end lost 3 bases, and 7 bases lay between the germline ends.

This chain links TRBV27 with TRBJ1-6; TRBD1 matches at 10 bases. V gave up 3 bases and J gave up 8 bases; unmatched junction bases: 10. The CDR3 runs to 17 residues. Germline V gene data show CDR1 as MNHEY and CDR2 as SMNVEV (reference sequence). DNA of the CDR3: TGTGCCAGCAGTTTCTTCCGGGACAGGGGATCGCATTCACCCCTCCACTTT. Its protein is CASSFFRDRGSHSPLHF.

In its sample, this clone was seen once. V usage is TRBV29-1 and J usage is TRBJ2-3, with a tentative D call TRBD2 (5 bases). V lost 4 bases, J lost 0 bases, and 11 bases lay in between. The germline CDR1 and CDR2 sequences are SQVTM and ANQGSEA. The CDR3 totals 14 residues. As DNA, the CDR3 is TGCAGCGTTGCCCGGGGTACTAGCACAGATACGCAGTATTTT. This gives the protein CSVARGTSTDTQYF.

At least ten counts were recorded for this clone. V is TRBV6-5 and J is TRBJ2-7; D perhaps matches TRBD1 (7 bases). This CDR3 has 15 residues. The V gene lost 10 bases and the J gene lost 2 bases, with 21 bases spanning the gap. Germline V gene data show CDR1 as MNHEY and CDR2 as SVGAGI. CDR3 sequence: CATRGDRSPTYEQYF. CDR3 coding DNA: TGTGCCACCAGGGGGGACAGATCACCGACCTACGAGCAGTACTTC.

This clone was recorded only once. As DNA, the CDR3 is TGCGCCAGCAGCCAAGACCAGGGTCCCGGCTACACCTTC. The encoded protein is CASSQDQGPGYTF. The V and J genes are TRBV4-1 and TRBJ1-2, with D possibly TRBD1 on 5 matching bases. CDR3 length equals 13 residues. V lost 0 bases, J lost 8 bases, and 10 bases lay in between. Per germline, CDR1 MGHRA and CDR2 YSYEKL.

The V and J genes are TRBV7-9 and TRBJ1-6; unclear D gene. CDR1 is SEHNR and CDR2 is FQNEAQ in the germline V gene (reference sequence). This CDR3 spans 17 amino acids. V lost 1 base, J lost 5 bases, and 15 bases lay in between. CDR3 sequence: CASSLEVGSGHNSPLHF. The CDR3 DNA follows: TGTGCCAGCAGCTTAGAAGTTGGGAGCGGCCATAATTCACCCCTCCACTTT.

The chain joins TRBV18 to TRBJ1-1; no clear D gene. Germline V lookup: CDR1 KGHSH, CDR2 LQKENI. Trimming took 0 bases from V and 3 from J, leaving 17 bases between them. CDR3 length: 17 residues. In DNA form, the CDR3 reads TGTGCCAGCTCACCACCGGGTAGGACTCTGGACGACACTGAAGCTTTCTTT. Translating gives CASSPPGRTLDDTEAFF. Complete variable domain (other parts from reference TRBV18 and TRBJ1-1): NAGVMQNPRHLVRRRGQEARLRCSPMKGHSHVYWYRQLPEEGLKFMVYLQKENIIDESGMPKERFSAEFPKEGPSILRIQQVVRGDSAAYFCASSPPGRTLDDTEAFFGQGTRLTVV.

The gene calls are TRBV4-2 and TRBJ2-7, with D unresolved. Trimming shortened V by 4 bases and J by 2 bases, and 12 bases separated the two germline ends. Germline values: CDR1 LGHNA, CDR2 YNFKEQ. This CDR3 has 14 residues. CDR3 sequence (DNA): TGTGCCAGCAGCCGCGACCTAGGAACCTACGAGCAGTACTTC. It codes for CASSRDLGTYEQYF.